Sequencing of this TCR beta chain was carried out in a study of blood T cell repertoires in COVID-19. Method: immunoSEQ multiplex PCR; TCRdb's copy keeps in-frame clones and lacks some. The sample holds around 220,000 clones, around 84% seen once. The CDR3 runs to 15 residues. Germline V gene data show CDR1 as SNHLY and CDR2 as FYNNEI. V was shortened by 6 bases and J by 0 bases, with 14 bases between the two germline ends. This clone was observed a handful of times. The specimen sequenced was PBMCs or T cells enriched from blood (not recorded which). This clonotype was obtained from a woman aged 40 to 55 who had recovered from COVID-19. This sequence joins TRBV2 and TRBJ1-2; D is unclear. CDR3 protein: CASREQQNTNYGYTF. CDR3 bases: TGTGCCAGCAGGGAACAACAGAATACTAACTATGGCTACACCTTC.